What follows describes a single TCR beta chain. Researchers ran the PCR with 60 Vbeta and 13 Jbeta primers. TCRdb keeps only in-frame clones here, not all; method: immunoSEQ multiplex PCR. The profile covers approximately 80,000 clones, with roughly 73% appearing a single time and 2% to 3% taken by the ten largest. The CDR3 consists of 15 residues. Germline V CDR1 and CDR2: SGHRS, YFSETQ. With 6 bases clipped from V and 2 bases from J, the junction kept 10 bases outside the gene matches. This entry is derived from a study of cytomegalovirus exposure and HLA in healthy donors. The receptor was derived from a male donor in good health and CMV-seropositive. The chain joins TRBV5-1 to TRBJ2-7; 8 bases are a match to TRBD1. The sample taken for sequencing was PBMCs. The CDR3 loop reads CASTPAGQVPYEQYF. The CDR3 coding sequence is TGCGCCAGCACCCCCGCGGGACAGGTACCCTACGAGCAGTACTTC. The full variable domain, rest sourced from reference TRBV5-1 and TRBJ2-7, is KAGVTQTPRYLIKTRGQQVTLSCSPISGHRSVSWYQQTPGQGLQFLFEYFSETQRNKGNFPGRFSGRQFSNSRSEMNVSTLELGDSALYLCASTPAGQVPYEQYFGPGTRLTVT.